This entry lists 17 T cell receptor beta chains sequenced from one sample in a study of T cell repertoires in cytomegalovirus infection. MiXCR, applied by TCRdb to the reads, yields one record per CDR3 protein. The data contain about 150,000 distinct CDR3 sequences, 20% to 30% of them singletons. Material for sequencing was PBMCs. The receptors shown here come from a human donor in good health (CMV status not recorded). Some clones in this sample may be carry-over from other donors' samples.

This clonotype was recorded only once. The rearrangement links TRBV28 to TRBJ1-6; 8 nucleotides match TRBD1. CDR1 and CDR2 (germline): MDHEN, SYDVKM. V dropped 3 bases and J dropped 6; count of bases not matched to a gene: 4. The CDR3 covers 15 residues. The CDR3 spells CASSFQGAGNSPLHF. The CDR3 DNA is TGTGCCAGCAGTTTTCAGGGGGCCGGTAATTCACCCCTCCACTTT.

The CDR3 DNA reads as TGTGCCAGCAGCACGGGACTAGGGAACAATGAGCAGTTCTTC. Residues: CASSTGLGNNEQFF. J is TRBJ2-1 and V is TRBV7-3; 8 nucleotides agree with TRBD2. After removal of 5 bases from V and 5 bases from J, the junction contained 5 bases not matched to a gene. CDR1 and CDR2 (germline): SGHTA, FQGTGA. The CDR3 consists of 14 residues.

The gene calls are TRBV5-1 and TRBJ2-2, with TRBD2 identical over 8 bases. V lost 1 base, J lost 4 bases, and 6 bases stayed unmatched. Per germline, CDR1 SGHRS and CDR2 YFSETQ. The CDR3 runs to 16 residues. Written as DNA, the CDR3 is TGCGCCAGCAGCTTGTTCTCGGGAGGGAGCACCGGGGAGCTGTTTTTT. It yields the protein CASSLFSGGSTGELFF. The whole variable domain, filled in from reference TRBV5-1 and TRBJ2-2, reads KAGVTQTPRYLIKTRGQQVTLSCSPISGHRSVSWYQQTPGQGLQFLFEYFSETQRNKGNFPGRFSGRQFSNSRSEMNVSTLELGDSALYLCASSLFSGGSTGELFFGEGSRLTVL.

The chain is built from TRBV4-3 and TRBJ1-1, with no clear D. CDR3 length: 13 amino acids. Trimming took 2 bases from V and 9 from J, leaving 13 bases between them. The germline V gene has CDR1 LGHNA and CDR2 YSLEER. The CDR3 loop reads CASSQKAVFQAFF. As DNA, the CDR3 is TGCGCCAGCAGCCAAAAAGCAGTTTTCCAAGCTTTCTTT.

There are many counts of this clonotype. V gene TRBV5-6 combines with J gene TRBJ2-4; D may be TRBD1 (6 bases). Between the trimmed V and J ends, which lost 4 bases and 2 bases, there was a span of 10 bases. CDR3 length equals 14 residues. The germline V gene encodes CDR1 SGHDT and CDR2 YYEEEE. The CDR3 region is CASSAWDTKNIQYF. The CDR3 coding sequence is TGTGCCAGCAGCGCCTGGGACACCAAAAACATTCAGTACTTC.

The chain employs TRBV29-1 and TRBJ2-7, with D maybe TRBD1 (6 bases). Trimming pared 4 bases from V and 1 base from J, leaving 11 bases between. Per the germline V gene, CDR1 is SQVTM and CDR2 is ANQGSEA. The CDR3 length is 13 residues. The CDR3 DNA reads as TGCAGCGTTGCCCGGGACATTTCCTACGAGCAGTACTTC. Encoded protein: CSVARDISYEQYF.

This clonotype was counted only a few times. The CDR3 loop is CASSQGDGGLYEQYF. The CDR3 nucleotides read TGCGCCAGCAGCCAAGGTGACGGGGGGCTGTACGAGCAGTACTTC. V gene TRBV4-1 combines with J gene TRBJ2-7, with D possibly matching TRBD2 (7 bases). Trimming took 1 base from V and 4 from J, leaving 14 bases between them. CDR1 is MGHRA and CDR2 is YSYEKL in the germline V gene. The CDR3 contains 15 residues.

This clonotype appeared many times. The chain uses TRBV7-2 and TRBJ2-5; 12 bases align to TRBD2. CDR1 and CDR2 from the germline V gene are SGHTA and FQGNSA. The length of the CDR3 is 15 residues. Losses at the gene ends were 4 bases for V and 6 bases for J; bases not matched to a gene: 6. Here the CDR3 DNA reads TGTGCCAGCAGCTCACCCACTAGCGGGAGGAAGACCCAGTACTTC. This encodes CASSSPTSGRKTQYF.

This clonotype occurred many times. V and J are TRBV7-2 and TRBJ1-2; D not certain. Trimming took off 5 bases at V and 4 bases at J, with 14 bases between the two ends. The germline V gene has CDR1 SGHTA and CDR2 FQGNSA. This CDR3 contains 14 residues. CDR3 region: CASSLSGRSYGYTF. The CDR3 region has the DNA TGTGCCAGCAGCCTATCCGGACGGAGCTATGGCTACACCTTC.

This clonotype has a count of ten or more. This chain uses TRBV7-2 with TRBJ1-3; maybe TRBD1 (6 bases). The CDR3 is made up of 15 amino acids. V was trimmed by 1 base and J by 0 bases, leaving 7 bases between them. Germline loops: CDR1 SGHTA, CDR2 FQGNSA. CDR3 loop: CASSLGDTSGNTIYF. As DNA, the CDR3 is TGTGCCAGCAGCTTAGGGGACACCTCTGGAAACACCATATATTTT.

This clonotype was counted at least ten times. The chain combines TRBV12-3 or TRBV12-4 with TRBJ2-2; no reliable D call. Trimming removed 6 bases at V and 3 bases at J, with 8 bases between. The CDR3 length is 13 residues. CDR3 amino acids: CASSLRDTGELFF. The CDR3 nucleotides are TGTGCCAGCAGCCTCCGGGACACCGGGGAGCTGTTTTTT.

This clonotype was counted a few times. For the CDR3, the DNA is TGTGCCTGGGATCAGGGGCTGCTTTCGAGCACTGAAGCTTTCTTT. It specifies CAWDQGLLSSTEAFF. V usage is TRBV30 and J usage is TRBJ1-1, with D perhaps matching TRBD1 (6 bases). The CDR3 has 15 amino acids. Trimming removed 5 bases from V and 4 bases from J, with 20 bases in between. Germline CDR1 GTSNPN, CDR2 SVGIG (reference sequence).

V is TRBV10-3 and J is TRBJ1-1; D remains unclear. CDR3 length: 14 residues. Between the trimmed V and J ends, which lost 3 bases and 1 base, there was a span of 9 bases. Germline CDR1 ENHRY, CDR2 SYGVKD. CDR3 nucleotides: TGTGCCATCAGTGATGCAGATGCGAACACTGAAGCTTTCTTT. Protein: CAISDADANTEAFF.

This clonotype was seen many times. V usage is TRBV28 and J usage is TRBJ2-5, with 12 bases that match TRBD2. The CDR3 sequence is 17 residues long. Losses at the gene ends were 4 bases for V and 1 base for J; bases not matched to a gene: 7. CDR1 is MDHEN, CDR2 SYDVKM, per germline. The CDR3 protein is CASSSFTGLAGQETQYF. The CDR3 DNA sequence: TGTGCCAGCAGTTCCTTCACGGGACTAGCGGGCCAAGAGACCCAGTACTTC.

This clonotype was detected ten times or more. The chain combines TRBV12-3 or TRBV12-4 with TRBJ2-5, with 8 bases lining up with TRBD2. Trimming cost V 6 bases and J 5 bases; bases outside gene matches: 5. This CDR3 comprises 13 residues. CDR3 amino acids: CASSRTSWETQYF. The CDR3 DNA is TGTGCCAGCAGCAGGACTAGCTGGGAGACCCAGTACTTC.

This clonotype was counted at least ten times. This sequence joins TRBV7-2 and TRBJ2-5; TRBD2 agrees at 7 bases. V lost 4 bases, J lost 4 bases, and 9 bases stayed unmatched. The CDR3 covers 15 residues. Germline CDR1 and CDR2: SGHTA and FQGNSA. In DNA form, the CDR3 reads TGTGCCAGCAGCTATATAGCGGGTCGTCCAGAGACCCAGTACTTC. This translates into CASSYIAGRPETQYF.

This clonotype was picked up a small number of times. CDR3: CSVLSGAGSNTGELFF. The DNA for the CDR3 is TGCAGCGTCCTAAGTGGGGCAGGTTCGAACACCGGGGAGCTGTTTTTT. V and J are TRBV29-1 and TRBJ2-2; D possibly corresponds to TRBD1 (5 bases). V lost 6 bases and J lost 0, with 17 bases in between. CDR1 SQVTM and CDR2 ANQGSEA come from the germline V gene. CDR3 size: 16 residues.